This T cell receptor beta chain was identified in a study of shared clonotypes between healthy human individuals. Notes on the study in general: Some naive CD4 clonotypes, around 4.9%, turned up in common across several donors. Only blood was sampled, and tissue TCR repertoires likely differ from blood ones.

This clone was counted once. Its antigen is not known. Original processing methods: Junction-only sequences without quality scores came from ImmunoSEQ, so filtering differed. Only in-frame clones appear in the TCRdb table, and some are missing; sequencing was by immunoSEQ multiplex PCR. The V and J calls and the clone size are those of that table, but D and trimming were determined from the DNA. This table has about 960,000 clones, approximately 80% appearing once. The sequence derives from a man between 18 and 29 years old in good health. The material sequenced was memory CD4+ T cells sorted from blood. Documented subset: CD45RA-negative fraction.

DNA of the CDR3: TGCGCCAGCAGCCAGAACCCACGCGGAGCGGGAGTTTACAATGAGCAGTTCTTC. This encodes CASSQNPRGAGVYNEQFF. The rearrangement links TRBV4-3 to TRBJ2-1, with 8 bases matching TRBD2. The trim removed 3 bases at V and 4 bases at J, leaving 14 bases unmatched. CDR3 length equals 18 residues. Germline V CDR1 and CDR2: LGHNA, YSLEER.